The text below deals with one TCR beta chain. The antigen remains undetermined. The data belong to a study of OX40 agonist ivuxolimab in advanced cancers. Across the whole study: Patients undergoing dose escalation presented with hepatocellular carcinoma, melanoma, renal cell or head and neck cancer. Study-level findings and limits: The study did not work out the antigen specificity of the expanded peripheral T cells.

Per the germline V gene, CDR1 is SGHTA and CDR2 is FQGNSA. This CDR3 is built from 15 residues. V gave up 1 base and J gave up 0 bases, with 6 bases separating them. At baseline, cycle 4 day 1, and cycle 7 day 1, blood was sampled. Data came from immunoSEQ multiplex PCR; TCRdb stores just in-frame clones and leaves some out. The repertoire holds some 98,000 clones, with about nine tenths as singletons. This sample comprised CD4+ or CD8+ T cells sorted from blood, obtained in a trial of the OX40 agonist ivuxolimab. The TCR was taken from an adult with an advanced solid tumor such as melanoma, head and neck, liver or kidney cancer. The chain is built from TRBV7-2 and TRBJ1-4; D unclear. In DNA, the CDR3 is TGTGCCAGCAGCTTAGTAGGGACAACTAATGAAAAACTGTTTTTT. Its protein product is CASSLVGTTNEKLFF.